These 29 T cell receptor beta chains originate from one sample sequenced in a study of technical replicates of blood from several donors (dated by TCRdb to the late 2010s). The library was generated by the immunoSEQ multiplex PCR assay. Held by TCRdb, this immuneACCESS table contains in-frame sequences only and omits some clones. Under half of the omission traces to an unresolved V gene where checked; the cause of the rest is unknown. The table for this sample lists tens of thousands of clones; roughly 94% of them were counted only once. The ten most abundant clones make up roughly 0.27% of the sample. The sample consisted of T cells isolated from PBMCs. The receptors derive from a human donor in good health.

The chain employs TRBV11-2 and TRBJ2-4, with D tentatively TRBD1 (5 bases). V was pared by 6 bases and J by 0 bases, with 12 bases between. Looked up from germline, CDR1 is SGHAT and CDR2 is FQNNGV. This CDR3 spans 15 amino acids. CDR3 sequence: CASSRGGLAKNIQYF. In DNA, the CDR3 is TGTGCCAGCAGTAGGGGTGGCTTAGCCAAAAACATTCAGTACTTC. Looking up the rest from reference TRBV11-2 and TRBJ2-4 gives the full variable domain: EAGVAQSPRYKIIEKRQSVAFWCNPISGHATLYWYQQILGQGPKLLIQFQNNGVVDDSQLPKDRFSAERLKGVDSTLKIQPAKLEDSAVYLCASSRGGLAKNIQYFGAGTRLSVL.

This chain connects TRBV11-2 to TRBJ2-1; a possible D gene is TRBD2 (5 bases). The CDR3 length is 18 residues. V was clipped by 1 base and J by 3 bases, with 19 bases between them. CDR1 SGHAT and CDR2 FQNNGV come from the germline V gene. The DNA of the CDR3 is TGTGCCAGCAGCTTAGTGCCTAGCACTGTGGTCTACTACAATGAGCAGTTCTTC. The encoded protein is CASSLVPSTVVYYNEQFF. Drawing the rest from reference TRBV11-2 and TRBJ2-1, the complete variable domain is EAGVAQSPRYKIIEKRQSVAFWCNPISGHATLYWYQQILGQGPKLLIQFQNNGVVDDSQLPKDRFSAERLKGVDSTLKIQPAKLEDSAVYLCASSLVPSTVVYYNEQFFGPGTRLTVL.

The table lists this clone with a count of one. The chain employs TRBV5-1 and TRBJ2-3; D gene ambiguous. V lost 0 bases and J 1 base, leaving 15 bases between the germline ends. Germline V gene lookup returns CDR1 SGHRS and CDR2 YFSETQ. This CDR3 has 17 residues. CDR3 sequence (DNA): TGCGCCAGCAGCTTGGTTAGCTCCAGTCCCCGCACAGATACGCAGTATTTT. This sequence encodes CASSLVSSSPRTDTQYF.

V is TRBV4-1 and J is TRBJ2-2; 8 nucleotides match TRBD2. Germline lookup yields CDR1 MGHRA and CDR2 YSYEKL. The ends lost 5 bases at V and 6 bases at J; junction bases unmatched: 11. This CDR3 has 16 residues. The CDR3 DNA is TGCGCCAGCAGCAAACACCAAGCGGGGGATCCCGGGGAGCTGTTTTTT. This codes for CASSKHQAGDPGELFF.

CDR3: CASSFTRSGTEAFF. The DNA of the CDR3 is TGTGCCAGCAGCTTTACGCGTTCGGGCACTGAAGCTTTCTTT. The V gene is TRBV7-2, the J gene TRBJ1-1; D gene ambiguous. Trimming stripped 3 bases from V and 4 bases from J, with 12 bases between. The CDR3 length is 14 residues. CDR1 and CDR2 from the germline V gene are SGHTA and FQGNSA.

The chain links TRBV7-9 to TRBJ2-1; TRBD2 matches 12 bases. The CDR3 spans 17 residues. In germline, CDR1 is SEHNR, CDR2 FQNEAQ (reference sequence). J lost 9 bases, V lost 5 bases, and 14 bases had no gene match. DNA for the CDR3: TGTGCCAGCAGCCCGATACGACTAGCGGGGGTCACGGGTGAGCAGTTCTTC. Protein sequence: CASSPIRLAGVTGEQFF. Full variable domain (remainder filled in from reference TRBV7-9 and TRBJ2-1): DTGVSQNPRHKITKRGQNVTFRCDPISEHNRLYWYRQTLGQGPEFLTYFQNEAQLEKSRLLSDRFSAERPKGSFSTLEIQRTEQGDSAMYLCASSPIRLAGVTGEQFFGPGTRLTVL.

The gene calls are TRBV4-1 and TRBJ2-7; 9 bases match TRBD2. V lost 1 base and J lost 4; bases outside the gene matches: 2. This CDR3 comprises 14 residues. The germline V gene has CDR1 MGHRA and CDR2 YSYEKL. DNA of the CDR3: TGCGCCAGCAGCCAAGGGACTAGCGAGTACGAGCAGTACTTC. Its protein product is CASSQGTSEYEQYF.

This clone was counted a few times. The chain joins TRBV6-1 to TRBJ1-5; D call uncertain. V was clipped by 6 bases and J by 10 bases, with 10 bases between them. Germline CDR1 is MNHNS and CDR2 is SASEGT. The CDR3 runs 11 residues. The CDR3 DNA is TGTGCCAGCAGCGCGGGTAGACCCCAGCATTTT. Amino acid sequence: CASSAGRPQHF.

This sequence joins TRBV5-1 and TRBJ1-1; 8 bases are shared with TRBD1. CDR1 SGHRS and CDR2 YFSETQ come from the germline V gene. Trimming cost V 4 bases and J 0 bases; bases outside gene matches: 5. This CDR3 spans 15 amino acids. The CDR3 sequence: CASSPWTGMNTEAFF. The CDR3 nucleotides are TGCGCCAGCAGCCCCTGGACAGGGATGAACACTGAAGCTTTCTTT.

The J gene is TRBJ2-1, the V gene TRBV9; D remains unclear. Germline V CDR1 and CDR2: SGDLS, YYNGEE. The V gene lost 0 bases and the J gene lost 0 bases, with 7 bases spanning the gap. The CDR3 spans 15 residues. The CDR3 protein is CASSVAESSYNEQFF. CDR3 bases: TGTGCCAGCAGCGTAGCCGAGAGCTCCTACAATGAGCAGTTCTTC.

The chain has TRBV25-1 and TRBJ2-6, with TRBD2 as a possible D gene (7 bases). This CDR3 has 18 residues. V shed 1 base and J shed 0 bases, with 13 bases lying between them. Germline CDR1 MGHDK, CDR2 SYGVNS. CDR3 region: CASSEFRGASSGANVLTF. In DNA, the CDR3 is TGTGCCAGCAGTGAATTTCGGGGGGCAAGCTCTGGGGCCAACGTCCTGACTTTC.

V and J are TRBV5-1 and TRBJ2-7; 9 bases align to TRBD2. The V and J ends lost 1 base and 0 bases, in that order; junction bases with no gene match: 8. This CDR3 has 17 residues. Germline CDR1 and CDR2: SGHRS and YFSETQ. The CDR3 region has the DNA TGCGCCAGCAGCTTGCAAGGCGGGGGGGCCTCCTCCTACGAGCAGTACTTC. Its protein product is CASSLQGGGASSYEQYF.

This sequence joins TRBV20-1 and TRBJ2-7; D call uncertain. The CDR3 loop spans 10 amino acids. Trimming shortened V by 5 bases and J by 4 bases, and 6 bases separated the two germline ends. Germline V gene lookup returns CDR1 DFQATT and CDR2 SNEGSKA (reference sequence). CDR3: CSAGQYEQYF. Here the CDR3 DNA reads TGCAGTGCTGGGCAGTACGAGCAGTACTTC.

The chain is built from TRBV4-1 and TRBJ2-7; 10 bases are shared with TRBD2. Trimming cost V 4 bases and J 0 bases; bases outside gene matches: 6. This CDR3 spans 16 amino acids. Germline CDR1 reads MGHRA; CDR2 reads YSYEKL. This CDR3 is CASSLTSGKSSYEQYF. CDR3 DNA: TGCGCCAGCAGCCTTACTAGCGGGAAAAGCTCCTACGAGCAGTACTTC.

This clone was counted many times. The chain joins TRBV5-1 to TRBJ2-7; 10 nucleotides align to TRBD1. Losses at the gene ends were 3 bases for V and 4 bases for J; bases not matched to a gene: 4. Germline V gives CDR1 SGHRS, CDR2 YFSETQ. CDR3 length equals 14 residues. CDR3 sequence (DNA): TGCGCCAGCAGCTCAGACAGGGGGCAGTACGAGCAGTACTTC. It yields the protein CASSSDRGQYEQYF.

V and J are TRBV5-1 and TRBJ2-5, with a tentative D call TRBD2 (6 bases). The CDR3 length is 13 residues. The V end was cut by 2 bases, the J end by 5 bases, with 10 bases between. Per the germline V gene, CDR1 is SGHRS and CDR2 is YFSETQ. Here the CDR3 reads CASSFSEGETQYF. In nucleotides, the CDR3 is TGCGCCAGCAGCTTTTCGGAGGGCGAGACCCAGTACTTC.

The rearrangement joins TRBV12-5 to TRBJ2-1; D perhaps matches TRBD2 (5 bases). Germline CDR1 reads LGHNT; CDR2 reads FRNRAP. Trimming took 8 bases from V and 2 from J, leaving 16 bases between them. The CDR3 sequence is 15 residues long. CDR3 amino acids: CASRASTVPYNEQFF. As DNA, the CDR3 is TGTGCTAGTCGAGCTAGCACGGTACCCTACAATGAGCAGTTCTTC.

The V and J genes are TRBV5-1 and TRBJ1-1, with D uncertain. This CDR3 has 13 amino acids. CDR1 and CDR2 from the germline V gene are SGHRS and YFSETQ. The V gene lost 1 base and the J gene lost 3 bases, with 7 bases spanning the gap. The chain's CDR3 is CASSLLGDTEAFF. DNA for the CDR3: TGCGCCAGCAGCTTGTTGGGAGACACTGAAGCTTTCTTT.

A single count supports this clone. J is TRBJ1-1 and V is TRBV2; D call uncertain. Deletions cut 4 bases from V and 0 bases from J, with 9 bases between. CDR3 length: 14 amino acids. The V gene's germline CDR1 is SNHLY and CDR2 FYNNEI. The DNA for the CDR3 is TGTGCCAGCAGTGCGCAGGTAATGAACACTGAAGCTTTCTTT. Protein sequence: CASSAQVMNTEAFF. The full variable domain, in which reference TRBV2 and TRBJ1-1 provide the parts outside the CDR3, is EPEVTQTPSHQVTQMGQEVILRCVPISNHLYFYWYRQILGQKVEFLVSFYNNEISEKSEIFDDQFSVERPDGSNFTLKIRSTKLEDSAMYFCASSAQVMNTEAFFGQGTRLTVV.

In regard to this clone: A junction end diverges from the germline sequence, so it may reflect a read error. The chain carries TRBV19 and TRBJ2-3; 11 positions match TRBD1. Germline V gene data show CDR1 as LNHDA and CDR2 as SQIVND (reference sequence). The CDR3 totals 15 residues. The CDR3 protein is CASRGQGARTDTQYF. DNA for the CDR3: TGTGCCAGTAGAGGACAGGGGGCTCGGACAGATACGCAATATTTT.

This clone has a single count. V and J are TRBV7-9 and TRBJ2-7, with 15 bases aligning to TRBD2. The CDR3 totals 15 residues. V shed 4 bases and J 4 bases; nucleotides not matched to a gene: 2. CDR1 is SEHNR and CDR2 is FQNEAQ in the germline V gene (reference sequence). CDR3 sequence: CASSSGTSGRYEQYF. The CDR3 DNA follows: TGTGCCAGCAGCTCTGGGACTAGCGGGAGGTACGAGCAGTACTTC.

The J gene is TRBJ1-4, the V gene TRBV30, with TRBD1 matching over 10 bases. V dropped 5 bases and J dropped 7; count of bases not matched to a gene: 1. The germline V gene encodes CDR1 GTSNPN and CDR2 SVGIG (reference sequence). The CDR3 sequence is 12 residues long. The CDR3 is CAWDRGREKLFF. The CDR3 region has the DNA TGTGCCTGGGACAGGGGGCGTGAAAAACTGTTTTTT.

The chain's CDR3 is CASSLGGGVGYEQYF. The CDR3 nucleotides read TGTGCCAGCAGCTTGGGTGGGGGCGTTGGCTACGAGCAGTACTTC. V is TRBV5-6 and J is TRBJ2-7, with D maybe TRBD1 (6 bases). Per the germline V gene, CDR1 is SGHDT and CDR2 is YYEEEE. This CDR3 has 15 amino acids. Trimming shortened V by 0 bases and J by 3 bases, and 13 bases separated the two germline ends.

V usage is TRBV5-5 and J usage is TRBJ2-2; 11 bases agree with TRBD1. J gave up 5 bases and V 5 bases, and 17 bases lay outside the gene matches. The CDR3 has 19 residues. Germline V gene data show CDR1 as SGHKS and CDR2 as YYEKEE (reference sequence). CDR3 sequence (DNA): TGTGCCAGCAGTTTTAATCGATACCGGGACAGGGGGAAAACCGGGGAGCTGTTTTTT. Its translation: CASSFNRYRDRGKTGELFF.

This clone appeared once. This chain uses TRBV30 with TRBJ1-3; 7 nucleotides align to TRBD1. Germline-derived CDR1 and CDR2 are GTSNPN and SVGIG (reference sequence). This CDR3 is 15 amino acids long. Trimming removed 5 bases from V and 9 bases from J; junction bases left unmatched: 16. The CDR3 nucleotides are TGTGCCTGGTGGGGACAGTCCTACCGGGTTGTCACCATATATTTT. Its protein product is CAWWGQSYRVVTIYF.

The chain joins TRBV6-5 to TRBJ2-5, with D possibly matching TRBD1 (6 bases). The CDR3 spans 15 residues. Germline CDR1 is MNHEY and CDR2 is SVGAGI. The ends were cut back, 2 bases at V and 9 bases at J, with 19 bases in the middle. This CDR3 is CASSYIVAGEKAQYF. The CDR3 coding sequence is TGTGCCAGCAGTTACATCGTAGCAGGGGAGAAGGCCCAGTACTTC.

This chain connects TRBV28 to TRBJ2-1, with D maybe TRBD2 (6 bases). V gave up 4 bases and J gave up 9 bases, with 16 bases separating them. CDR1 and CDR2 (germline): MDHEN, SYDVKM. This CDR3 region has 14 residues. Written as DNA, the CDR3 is TGTGCCAGCAGTTCGGGAGTCCAAAATTTTGAGCAGTTCTTC. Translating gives CASSSGVQNFEQFF.

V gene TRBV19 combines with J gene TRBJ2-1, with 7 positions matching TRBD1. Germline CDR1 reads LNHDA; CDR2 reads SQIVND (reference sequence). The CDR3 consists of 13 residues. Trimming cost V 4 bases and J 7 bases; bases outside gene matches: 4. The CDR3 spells CASSTLTGNEQFF. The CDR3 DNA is TGTGCCAGTAGTACCCTGACAGGGAATGAGCAGTTCTTC.

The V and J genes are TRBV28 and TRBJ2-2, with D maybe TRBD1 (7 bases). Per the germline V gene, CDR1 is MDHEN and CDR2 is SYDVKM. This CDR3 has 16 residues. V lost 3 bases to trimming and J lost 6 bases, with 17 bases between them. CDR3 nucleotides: TGTGCCAGCAGTTTTTTAAGGTCAGGGGGGTCCGGGGAGCTGTTTTTT. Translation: CASSFLRSGGSGELFF.